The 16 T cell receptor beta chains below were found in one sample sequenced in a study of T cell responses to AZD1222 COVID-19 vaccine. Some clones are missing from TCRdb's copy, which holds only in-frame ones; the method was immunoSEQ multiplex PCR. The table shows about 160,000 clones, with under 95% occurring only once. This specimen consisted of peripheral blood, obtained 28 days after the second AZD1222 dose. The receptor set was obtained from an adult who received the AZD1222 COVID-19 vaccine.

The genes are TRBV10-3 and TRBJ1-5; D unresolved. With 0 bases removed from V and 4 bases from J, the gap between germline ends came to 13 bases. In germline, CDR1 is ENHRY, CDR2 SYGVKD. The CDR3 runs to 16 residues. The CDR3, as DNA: TGTGCCATCAGTGAGTCTGTGGCAGGAGTGAATCAGCCCCAGCATTTT. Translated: CAISESVAGVNQPQHF.

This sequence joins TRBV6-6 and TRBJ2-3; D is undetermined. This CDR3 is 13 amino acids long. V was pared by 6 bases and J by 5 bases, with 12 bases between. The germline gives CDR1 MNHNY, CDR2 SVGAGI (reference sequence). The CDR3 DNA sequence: TGTGCCAGCAGGTACCCAGACGGAGATACGCAGTATTTT. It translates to CASRYPDGDTQYF.

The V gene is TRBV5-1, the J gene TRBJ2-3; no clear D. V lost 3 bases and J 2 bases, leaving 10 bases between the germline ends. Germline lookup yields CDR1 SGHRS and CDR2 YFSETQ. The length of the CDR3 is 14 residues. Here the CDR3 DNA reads TGCGCCAGCAGCTCGGTCAGATCCACAGATACGCAGTATTTT. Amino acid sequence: CASSSVRSTDTQYF. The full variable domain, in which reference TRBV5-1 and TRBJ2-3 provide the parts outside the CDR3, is KAGVTQTPRYLIKTRGQQVTLSCSPISGHRSVSWYQQTPGQGLQFLFEYFSETQRNKGNFPGRFSGRQFSNSRSEMNVSTLELGDSALYLCASSSVRSTDTQYFGPGTRLTVL.

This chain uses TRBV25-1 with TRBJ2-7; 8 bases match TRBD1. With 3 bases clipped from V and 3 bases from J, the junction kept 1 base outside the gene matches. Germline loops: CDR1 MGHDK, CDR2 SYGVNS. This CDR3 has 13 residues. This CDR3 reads CASSETGDYEQYF. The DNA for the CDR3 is TGTGCCAGCAGTGAGACAGGGGACTACGAGCAGTACTTC.

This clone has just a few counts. CDR3 region: CATSDAGLAGPGEQYF. CDR3 coding DNA: TGTGCCACCAGTGATGCCGGACTAGCGGGCCCCGGGGAGCAGTACTTC. The chain is built from TRBV24-1 and TRBJ2-7; 11 bases are shared with TRBD2. J gave up 7 bases and V 3 bases, and 10 bases lay outside the gene matches. The CDR3 covers 16 residues. The germline V gene has CDR1 KGHDR and CDR2 SFDVKD.

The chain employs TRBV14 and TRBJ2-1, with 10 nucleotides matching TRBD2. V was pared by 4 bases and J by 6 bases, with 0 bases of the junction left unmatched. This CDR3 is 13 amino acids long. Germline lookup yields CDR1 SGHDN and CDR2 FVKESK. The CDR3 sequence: CASSLAGGNEQFF. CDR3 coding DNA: TGTGCCAGCAGCCTAGCGGGAGGCAATGAGCAGTTCTTC.

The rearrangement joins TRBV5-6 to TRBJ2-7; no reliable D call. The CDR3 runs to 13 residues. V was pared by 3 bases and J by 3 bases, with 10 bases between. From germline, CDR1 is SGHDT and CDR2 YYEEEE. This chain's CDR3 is CASSSSNRYEQYF. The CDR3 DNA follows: TGTGCCAGCAGCTCCAGTAACCGCTACGAGCAGTACTTC.

This CDR3 is CASSLPIPTGTSGREEVRTQYF. The CDR3 coding sequence is TGTGCCAGCAGTTTACCAATCCCCACCGGGACTAGCGGGAGGGAAGAAGTACGTACGCAGTATTTT. The chain recombines TRBV27 with TRBJ2-3; 16 positions agree with TRBD2. The CDR3 has 22 residues. The ends lost 2 bases at V and 8 bases at J; junction bases unmatched: 22. Germline values: CDR1 MNHEY, CDR2 SMNVEV (reference sequence).

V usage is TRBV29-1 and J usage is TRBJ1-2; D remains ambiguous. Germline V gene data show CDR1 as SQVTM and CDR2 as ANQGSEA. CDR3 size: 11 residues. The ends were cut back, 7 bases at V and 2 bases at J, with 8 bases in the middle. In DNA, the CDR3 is TGCAGCGCCGAAGAGAACTATGGCTACACCTTC. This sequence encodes CSAEENYGYTF.

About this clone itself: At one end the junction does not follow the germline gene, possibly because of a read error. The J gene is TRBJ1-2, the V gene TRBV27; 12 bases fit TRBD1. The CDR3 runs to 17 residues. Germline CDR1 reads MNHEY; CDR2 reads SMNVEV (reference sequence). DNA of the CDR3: TGTGCCAGCAGTCTCTTAGGGACAGGGGGCGGTACGCGTTTCCTCGGCTTC. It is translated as CASSLLGTGGGTRFLGF.

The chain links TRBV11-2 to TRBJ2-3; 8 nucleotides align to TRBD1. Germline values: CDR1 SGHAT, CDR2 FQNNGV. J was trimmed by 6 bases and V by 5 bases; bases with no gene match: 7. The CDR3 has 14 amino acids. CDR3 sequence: CASSNRQGSDTQYF. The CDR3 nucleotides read TGTGCCAGCAGCAACCGACAGGGGAGTGATACGCAGTATTTT.

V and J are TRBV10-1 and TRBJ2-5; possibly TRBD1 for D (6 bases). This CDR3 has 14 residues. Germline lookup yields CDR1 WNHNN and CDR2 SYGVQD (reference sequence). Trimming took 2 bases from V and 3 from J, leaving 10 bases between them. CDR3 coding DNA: TGCGCCAGCAGTGAGGGGGCAGGGGAAGAGACCCAGTACTTC. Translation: CASSEGAGEETQYF.

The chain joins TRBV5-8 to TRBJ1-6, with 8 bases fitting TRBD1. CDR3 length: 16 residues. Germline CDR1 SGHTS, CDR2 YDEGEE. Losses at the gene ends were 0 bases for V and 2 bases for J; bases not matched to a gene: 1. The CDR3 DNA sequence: TGTGCCAGCAGCTTGGAACAGGGGGCCTATAATTCACCCCTCCACTTT. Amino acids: CASSLEQGAYNSPLHF. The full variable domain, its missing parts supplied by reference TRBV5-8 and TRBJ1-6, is EAGVTQSPTHLIKTRGQQATLRCSPISGHTSVYWYQQALGLGLQFLLWYDEGEERNRGNFPPRFSGRQFPNYSSELNVNALELEDSALYLCASSLEQGAYNSPLHFGNGTRLTVT.

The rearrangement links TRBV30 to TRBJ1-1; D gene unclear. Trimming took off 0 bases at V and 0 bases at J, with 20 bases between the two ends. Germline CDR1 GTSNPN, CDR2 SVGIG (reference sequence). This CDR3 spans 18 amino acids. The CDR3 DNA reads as TGTGCCTGGAGTGTAGAACGGAAAACATATTTAATGAACACTGAAGCTTTCTTT. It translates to CAWSVERKTYLMNTEAFF.

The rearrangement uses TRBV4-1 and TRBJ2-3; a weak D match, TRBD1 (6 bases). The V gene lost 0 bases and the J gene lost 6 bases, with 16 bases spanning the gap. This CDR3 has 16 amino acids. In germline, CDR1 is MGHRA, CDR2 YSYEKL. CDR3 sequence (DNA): TGCGCCAGCAGCCAAGATCTAACAGGGCTATCTGATACGCAGTATTTT. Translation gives CASSQDLTGLSDTQYF.

This CDR3 is CASSLVGLADSLVEQYF. CDR3 in DNA: TGTGCCAGCAGCTTAGTGGGACTAGCGGACTCCCTCGTCGAGCAGTACTTC. The rearrangement uses TRBV11-2 and TRBJ2-7; the match to TRBD2 covers 11 bases. V trimming: 1 base; J trimming: 6 bases; junction bases outside the gene matches: 11. Germline assignment: CDR1 SGHAT and CDR2 FQNNGV. The CDR3 extends over 17 amino acids.